These 8 T cell receptor beta chains came from one sample sequenced in a study of CD8+CD57+ T cells in acquired aplastic anemia. Using genomic DNA as the template, TCR beta VDJ and CDR3 profiling was carried out. TCRdb independently ran MiXCR on the reads; one entry per CDR3 protein. The sample contains 250,000 to 300,000 distinct CDR3 sequences, roughly half of which appear only once. Input material: sorted CD4+, CD8+, or CD8+CD57+ T cells (not recorded which) from PBMCs. Receptors were obtained from a human donor with severe aplastic anemia or a healthy control (not recorded which).

This chain uses TRBV9 with TRBJ1-6, with 12 bases aligning to TRBD1. This CDR3 is built from 16 residues. V dropped 4 bases and J dropped 9; count of bases not matched to a gene: 8. Germline lookup yields CDR1 SGDLS and CDR2 YYNGEE. CDR3 region: CASSLRDRGRRSPLHF. DNA of the CDR3: TGTGCCAGCAGCCTACGGGACAGGGGGCGACGTTCACCCCTCCACTTT.

This clonotype was detected many times. This rearrangement joins TRBV7-9 to TRBJ1-3, with unresolved D. The germline gives CDR1 SEHNR, CDR2 FQNEAQ (reference sequence). The length of the CDR3 is 18 residues. Trimming took 6 bases from V and 0 from J, leaving 21 bases between them. The CDR3 DNA follows: TGTGCCAGCAGACCGGAGTTGGGAGTTGTGAACTCTGGAAACACCATATATTTT. It codes for CASRPELGVVNSGNTIYF.

CDR3 coding DNA: TGTGCCAGCAGCTCCCTTACGAGTTCTAGCACAGATACGCAGTATTTT. Protein sequence: CASSSLTSSSTDTQYF. The chain uses TRBV7-8 and TRBJ2-3; D remains unclear. The germline V gene has CDR1 SGHVS and CDR2 FQNEAQ. Between the trimmed V and J ends, which lost 4 bases and 0 bases, there was a span of 14 bases. This CDR3 spans 16 amino acids. The whole variable domain, remainder taken from reference TRBV7-8 and TRBJ2-3, is GAGVSQSPRYKVAKRGQDVALRCDPISGHVSLFWYQQALGQGPEFLTYFQNEAQLDKSGLPSDRFFAERPEGSVSTLKIQRTQQEDSAVYLCASSSLTSSSTDTQYFGPGTRLTVL.

The gene calls are TRBV7-2 and TRBJ2-5; weak D call: TRBD1 (7 bases). CDR1 SGHTA and CDR2 FQGNSA come from the germline V gene. The CDR3 is 16 residues long. V gave up 2 bases and J gave up 1 base, with 14 bases separating them. This CDR3 reads CASSLKDRDFQETQYF. CDR3 coding DNA: TGTGCCAGCAGCTTAAAAGACAGGGACTTCCAAGAGACCCAGTACTTC.

The J gene is TRBJ1-1, the V gene TRBV7-8; possible D gene TRBD1, 6 bases. Trimming took off 5 bases at V and 2 bases at J, with 15 bases between the two ends. CDR1 and CDR2 (germline): SGHVS, FQNEAQ. This CDR3 has 15 amino acids. CDR3 sequence (DNA): TGTGCCAGCAGCACCCGAGGGGGACGTAACACTGAAGCTTTCTTT. Its protein product is CASSTRGGRNTEAFF.

This chain joins TRBV15 and TRBJ1-1; 9 bases agree with TRBD1. The germline V gene encodes CDR1 LNHNV and CDR2 YYDKDF (reference sequence). CDR3 length: 14 residues. With 6 bases clipped from V and 1 base from J, the junction kept 3 bases outside the gene matches. The CDR3 sequence is CATSPDRGNTEAFF. DNA of the CDR3: TGTGCCACCAGTCCGGACAGGGGGAACACTGAAGCTTTCTTT.

This rearrangement joins TRBV9 to TRBJ2-3; TRBD2 matches 9 bases. Germline-derived CDR1 and CDR2 are SGDLS and YYNGEE. This CDR3 region has 18 residues. V was pared by 1 base and J by 5 bases, with 14 bases of the junction left unmatched. CDR3 nucleotides: TGTGCCAGCAGCGTATCGGTCGTTGGGGCGGGGGGGCGAGATACGCAGTATTTT. Amino acids: CASSVSVVGAGGRDTQYF.

The chain combines TRBV7-2 with TRBJ2-7; 7 bases map to TRBD1. Trimming cost V 4 bases and J 0 bases; bases outside gene matches: 6. Germline loops: CDR1 SGHTA, CDR2 FQGNSA. The CDR3 consists of 15 residues. The CDR3 DNA is TGTGCCAGCAGCTCAGGACAGGCAAGCTCCTACGAGCAGTACTTC. Residues: CASSSGQASSYEQYF.